Given below is one T cell receptor beta chain in context. Original data processing: Amplification of reference gene primers provided the estimated nucleated cell counts. Sequencing was performed with immunoSEQ multiplex PCR; in TCRdb, only in-frame clones are kept and a portion is missing. Clonal size and the V and J genes are those of that table, whereas D and trimming came from the DNA. The data show some 140,000 clones, with roughly 77% seen just once and approximately 5% held by the top ten. The CDR3 runs 17 residues. Per germline, CDR1 LGHDT and CDR2 YNNKEL (reference sequence). Deletions cut 0 bases from V and 3 bases from J, with 17 bases between. Seattle participants joined during active infection and were tracked over time. The sample originates from a study of blood T cell repertoires in COVID-19. About the research overall: Acute and convalescent COVID-19 samples came from the United States, Italy and Spain.

The chain joins TRBV3-1 (or the pseudogene TRBV3-2) to TRBJ1-2, with D unresolved. The sequence was collected from a woman in her sixties or seventies with COVID-19, enrolled during active disease. Sequencing was carried out using peripheral blood. The CDR3 region is CASSQDLGGMAHYGYTF. The CDR3, as DNA: TGTGCCAGCAGCCAAGATCTGGGAGGGATGGCGCACTATGGCTACACCTTC.